The source of this T cell receptor (beta chain) is a study of cytomegalovirus exposure and HLA in healthy donors. This clone showed up just a few times. Its antigen is unidentified. The germline CDR1 and CDR2 sequences are SGHAT and FQNNGV. The CDR3 is 18 residues long. V was pared by 0 bases and J by 2 bases, with 1 base of the junction left unmatched. Study-wide points: Among immune exposure information, only CMV serostatus was available. Among the CMV-associated chains, a few were confirmed in vitro as specific for CMV antigens. According to a later analysis, donors in an Asian-associated ancestry cluster reportedly had fewer N-insertions than the approximately 670-donor mean.

PCR primers comprised 60 Vbeta and 13 Jbeta primers. Assay: immunoSEQ multiplex PCR; the TCRdb copy retains only in-frame clones and omits some. The table records roughly 100,000 clones, 69% of them present only once. This clonotype was obtained from a man aged 30-40 years in good health and CMV-seronegative. The chain joins TRBV11-2 to TRBJ2-2, with TRBD2 matching over 15 bases. Sequencing was done on a sample of PBMCs. DNA of the CDR3: TGTGCCAGCAGCTTAGAGGGACTAGCGGGAGGTAACACCGGGGAGCTGTTTTTT. Amino acids: CASSLEGLAGGNTGELFF.